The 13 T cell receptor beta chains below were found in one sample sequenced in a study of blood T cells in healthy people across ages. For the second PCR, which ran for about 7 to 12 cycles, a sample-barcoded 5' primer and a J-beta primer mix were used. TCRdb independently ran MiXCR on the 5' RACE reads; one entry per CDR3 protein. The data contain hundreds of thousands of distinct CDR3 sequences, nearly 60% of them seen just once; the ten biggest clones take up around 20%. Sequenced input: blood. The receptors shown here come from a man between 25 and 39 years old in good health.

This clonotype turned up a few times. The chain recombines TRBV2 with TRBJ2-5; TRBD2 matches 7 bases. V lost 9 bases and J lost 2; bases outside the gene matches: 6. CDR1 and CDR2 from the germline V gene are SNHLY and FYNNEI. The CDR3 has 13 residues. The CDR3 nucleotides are TGTGCCAGTCGCGGGGGATGGCAAGAGACCCAGTACTTC. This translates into CASRGGWQETQYF.

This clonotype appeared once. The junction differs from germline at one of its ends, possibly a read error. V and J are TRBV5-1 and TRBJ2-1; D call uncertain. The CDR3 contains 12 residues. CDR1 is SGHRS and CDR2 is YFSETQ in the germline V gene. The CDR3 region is CAGSLGDGEQFF. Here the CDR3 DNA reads TGCGCCGGCAGCTTGGGCGACGGTGAGCAGTTCTTC. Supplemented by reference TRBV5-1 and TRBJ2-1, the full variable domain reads KAGVTQTPRYLIKTRGQQVTLSCSPISGHRSVSWYQQTPGQGLQFLFEYFSETQRNKGNFPGRFSGRQFSNSRSEMNVSTLELGDSALYLCAGSLGDGEQFFGPGTRLTVL.

The CDR3 loop reads CATSWTGSDTQYF. CDR3 coding DNA: TGTGCCACCAGCTGGACAGGGTCAGATACGCAGTATTTT. The chain links TRBV15 to TRBJ2-3, with TRBD1 matching 8 bases. Germline V gives CDR1 LNHNV, CDR2 YYDKDF (reference sequence). The CDR3 sequence is 13 residues long. Trimming cost V 5 bases and J 4 bases; bases outside gene matches: 2.

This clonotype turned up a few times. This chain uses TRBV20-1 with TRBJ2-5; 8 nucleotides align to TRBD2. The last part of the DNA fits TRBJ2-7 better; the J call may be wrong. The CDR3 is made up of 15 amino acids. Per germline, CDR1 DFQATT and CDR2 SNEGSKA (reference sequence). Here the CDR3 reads CSASALADETYEQYF. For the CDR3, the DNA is TGCAGTGCTAGCGCACTAGCGGATGAAACCTACGAGCAGTACTTC.

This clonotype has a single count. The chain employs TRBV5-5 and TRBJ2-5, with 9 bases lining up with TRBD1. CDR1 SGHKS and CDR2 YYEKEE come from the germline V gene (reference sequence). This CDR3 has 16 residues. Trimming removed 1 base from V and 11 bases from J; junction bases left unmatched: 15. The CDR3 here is CASSLWLGQGEAGQYF. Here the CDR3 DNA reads TGTGCCAGCAGCTTGTGGTTGGGACAGGGAGAAGCGGGGCAGTACTTC.

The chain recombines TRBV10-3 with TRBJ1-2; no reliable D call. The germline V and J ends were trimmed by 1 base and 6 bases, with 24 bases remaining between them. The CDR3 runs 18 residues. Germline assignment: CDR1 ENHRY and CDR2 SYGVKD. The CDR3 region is CAISELESGQRNRDGYTF. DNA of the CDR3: TGTGCCATCAGTGAGTTGGAATCGGGCCAGCGGAATAGAGATGGCTACACCTTC.

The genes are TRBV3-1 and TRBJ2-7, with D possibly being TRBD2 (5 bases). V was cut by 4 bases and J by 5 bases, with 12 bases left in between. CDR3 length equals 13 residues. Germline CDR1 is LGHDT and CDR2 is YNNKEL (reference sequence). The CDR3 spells CASSPFEGNEQYF. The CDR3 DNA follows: TGTGCCAGCAGCCCGTTTGAGGGAAACGAGCAGTACTTC.

In DNA form, the CDR3 reads TGTGCCATCAGTGAGGTTAGGGGAGACGAGCAGTACTTC. Encoded protein: CAISEVRGDEQYF. The rearrangement uses TRBV10-3 and TRBJ2-5; the D gene could be TRBD1 or TRBD2 (5 bases each). The end of the DNA fits TRBJ2-7 better, so the J call may be wrong. The germline CDR1 and CDR2 sequences are ENHRY and SYGVKD. The CDR3 covers 13 residues.

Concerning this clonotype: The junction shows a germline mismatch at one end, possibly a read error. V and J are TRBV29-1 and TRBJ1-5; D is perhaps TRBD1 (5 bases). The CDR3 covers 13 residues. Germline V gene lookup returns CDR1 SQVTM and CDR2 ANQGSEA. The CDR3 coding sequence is TGCAGCGTTGGAGGGGTGAGCAATCGGCCCCAGCATTTT. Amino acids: CSVGGVSNRPQHF.

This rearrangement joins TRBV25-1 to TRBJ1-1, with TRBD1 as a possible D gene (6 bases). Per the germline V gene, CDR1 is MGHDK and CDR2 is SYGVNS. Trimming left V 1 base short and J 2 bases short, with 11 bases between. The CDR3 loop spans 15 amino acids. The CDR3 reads CASSEFGGLNTEAFF. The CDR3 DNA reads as TGTGCCAGCAGTGAATTCGGGGGGCTCAACACTGAAGCTTTCTTT.

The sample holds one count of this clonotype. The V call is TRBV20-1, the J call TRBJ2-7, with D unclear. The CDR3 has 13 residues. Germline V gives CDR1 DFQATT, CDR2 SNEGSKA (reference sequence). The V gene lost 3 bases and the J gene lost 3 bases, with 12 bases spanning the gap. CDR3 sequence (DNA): TGCAGTGCTAGCTCCGGGCAAAACTACGAGCAGTACTTC. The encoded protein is CSASSGQNYEQYF.

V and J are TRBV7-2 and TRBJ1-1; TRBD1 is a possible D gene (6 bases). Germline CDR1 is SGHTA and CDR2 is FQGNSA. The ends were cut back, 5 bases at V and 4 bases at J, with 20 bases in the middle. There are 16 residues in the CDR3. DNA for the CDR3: TGTGCCAGCAGCCCGCGCAGGGGTTCACGAGGCACTGAAGCTTTCTTT. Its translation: CASSPRRGSRGTEAFF.

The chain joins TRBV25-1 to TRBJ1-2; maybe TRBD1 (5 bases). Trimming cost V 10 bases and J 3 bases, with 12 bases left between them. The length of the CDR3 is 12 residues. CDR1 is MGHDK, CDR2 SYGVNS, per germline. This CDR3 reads CATLGGHYGYTF. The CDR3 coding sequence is TGTGCCACCCTTGGGGGTCACTATGGCTACACCTTC.